Following are 2 T cell receptor beta chains from one sample sequenced in a study of graft-versus-host responses after intestinal transplantation. Profiling relied on immunoSEQ multiplex PCR, and the TCRdb table lists in-frame clones only, not all of them. The table lists around 120,000 clones, 90% of them singletons. These receptors' targets are unknown. Material: unstimulated CD4+ T cells sorted from spleen or lymph node cells, obtained before intestinal transplant. The receptors here all came from a human donor who received an intestinal transplant.

The J gene is TRBJ1-2, the V gene TRBV30; D call uncertain. The CDR3 totals 12 residues. In germline, CDR1 is GTSNPN, CDR2 SVGIG (reference sequence). The ends were cut back, 2 bases at V and 6 bases at J, with 10 bases in the middle. The CDR3 region is CAWSIKFHGYTF. Written as DNA, the CDR3 is TGTGCCTGGAGTATAAAATTCCATGGCTACACCTTC.

The chain employs TRBV6-1 and TRBJ1-1, with a possible D match to TRBD1 (6 bases). The CDR3 has 15 residues. V lost 6 bases and J lost 0, with 14 bases in between. Germline CDR1 is MNHNS and CDR2 is SASEGT. The CDR3 loop reads CASRNSGTLNTEAFF. CDR3 nucleotides: TGTGCCAGCAGAAACTCCGGGACATTGAACACTGAAGCTTTCTTT.